This T cell receptor beta chain was observed in a study of PD-1 blockade in classical Hodgkin lymphoma (dated by TCRdb to the early 2020s). Regarding the study in general: Nivolumab dosing was 3 mg/kg intravenously every 2 weeks, continuing until either disease progression or unacceptable toxicity. The study used CyTOF and TCR beta sequencing to define a peripheral blood immune signature of response to PD-1 blockade in classical Hodgkin lymphoma. Points the paper makes about the study in general: Trial patients achieving complete response had baseline diversity similar to newly diagnosed patients, whereas partial responders and progressors had significantly lower diversity. Patients starting nivolumab less than 1 year after ASCT had lower diversity and were excluded from later analyses to avoid confounding by immune reconstitution. Baseline TCR diversity was reported to be lower in newly diagnosed patients than in healthy donors and to be lower still in relapsed/refractory patients. CD4+ but not CD8+ TCR diversity rose significantly by C4D1 (p=0.0027 vs p=0.16), most apparent in complete responders (p=0.02). Only a single clinical trial cohort was studied, and what caused the repertoire differences, possibly disease activity or prior therapy, remained undefined.

The sample's time point label is to be understood as: cycle 2 day 1 (C2D1) of nivolumab. Relapse after autologous stem cell transplantation had occurred in all trial patients, and cohorts A, B and C were distinguished by prior brentuximab vedotin exposure. The trial cohort comprised 56 patients with relapsed/refractory classical Hodgkin lymphoma whose best overall responses were complete response, partial response or progressive disease. In the multi-cohort phase II CheckMate 205 trial, trial patients received single-agent nivolumab. An independent review committee assessed best overall response using the 2007 International Working Group response criteria. Trial PBMCs were obtained immediately prior to nivolumab initiation (C1D1) and on therapy at cycle 2 day 1 and cycle 4 day 1. Peripheral blood was collected in 8 mL Vacutainer Cell Preparation Tubes, from which PBMCs were isolated by centrifugation and then cryopreserved.

As concerns this clone: No antigen is known for it. Base qualities were left out, and no much larger clone turns up one base away.

Genomic DNA was isolated using the Qiagen DNeasy kit from unsorted PBMCs as well as from negatively selected CD4+ and CD8+ fractions. Using primers that anneal to V and J segments, immunoSEQ multiplex PCR amplified the TCR beta CDR3 regions. A synthetic immune receptor repertoire was used to minimize amplification bias, and any remaining bias was removed computationally after sequencing. The study's own analysis went as follows. Custom Python scripts were used to quantify repertoire diversity as the Shannon entropy index. Unsorted, CD4+ and CD8+ repertoires were analyzed separately, except for combined analyses in which CD4+ and CD8+ sequences were merged in silico. Clonal expansion was defined as a frequency increase of at least 2-fold after treatment compared with C1D1, and clones undetected at baseline were assigned a pseudocount of 0.5. Clones with 0 or 1 copy at C1D1 were classified as singleton clones, and clones with 2 or more copies were classified as non-singleton clones. Clones expanded in unsorted samples were labelled as CD4+, CD8+ or unknown by matching protein sequences in sorted samples from the same patient. Wilcoxon tests were applied to paired samples to test diversity changes from C1D1 to C4D1. TCRdb took this table from immuneACCESS and kept in-frame rearrangements with V and J called. Such tables lack part of the clones; where checked against another copy, unresolved V genes explain under half of the gap, and the rest is unexplained. V and J calls and clone size are given by that table; D and trimming were obtained from the DNA. The sample profile shows some 41,000 clones; roughly 78% of them were found once. 2.5% to 3% of the sample comes from the top ten.

The origin of this receptor is a human donor with classical Hodgkin lymphoma. Specimen: peripheral blood mononuclear cells (PBMCs), collected before the second cycle of nivolumab.

CDR3 protein: CASSWGQVDGYTF. DNA sequence: TGTGCCAGCAGCTGGGGACAGGTAGATGGCTACACCTTC. The chain joins TRBV7-2 to TRBJ1-2, and 8 bases in between align with TRBD1. From V the trimming removes 4 bases and from J it removes 6 bases, while the gene matches leave 4 bases of the junction unaccounted for. From cysteine to phenylalanine, the CDR3 is 13 amino acids long. Only the CDR3 portion is preserved as DNA: 39 bases, with reading frame beginning at the first base. Via the germline V gene, CDR1 is SGHTA and CDR2 FQGNSA.